The clone carrying this T cell receptor beta chain was recorded at least ten times. As yet, its antigen is unknown. TCRdb called the reads again in MiXCR, with one record for every CDR3 protein. The sample lists about 830,000 distinct CDR3 sequences; roughly 33% were seen once. J was trimmed by 1 base and V by 2 bases; bases with no gene match: 4. The CDR3 consists of 17 residues. The sample belongs to a study of T cell repertoires in cytomegalovirus infection. Across the whole study: As its CMV epitopes, the study selected recently identified HLA-C-restricted and well-studied HLA-B-restricted targets. From public TCR beta signatures came an indication of both CMV infection and matching HLA type. Study-wide points: The ex vivo response showed dominance by HLA-C-restricted CMV-specific TCR beta clonotypes.

Sequenced here: cultured CD8+ T cells from PBMCs, sampled from culture after CMV antigen stimulation. The sequence came from a human donor in good health (CMV status not recorded). Some clones in this sample may be carry-over from other donors' samples. V is TRBV12-3 or TRBV12-4 and J is TRBJ2-6; 8 positions agree with TRBD1. CDR3 nucleotide sequence: TGTGCCAGCAGTTTAACAGGGGGTGGATCTGGGGCCAACGTCCTGACTTTC. Amino acid sequence: CASSLTGGGSGANVLTF.